This TCR beta chain was identified during a study of T cell changes during pregnancy in multiple sclerosis (dated by TCRdb to about 2019). With respect to the entire study: The study looked at changes in the T cell repertoire across pregnancy in women with multiple sclerosis.

The library was prepared using the immunoSEQ multiplex PCR assay. The table comes from immuneACCESS by way of TCRdb, which keeps in-frame sequences with V and J called. Part of the clones is missing from these tables; in studies checked, under half for an unresolved V gene and the rest for unknown reasons. The table for this sample lists around 45,000 clones; roughly 90% of them were counted only once. Jointly, the top ten make up 0.4% to 0.55% of the sample. Remarks on this clone: Its antigen remains undetermined. No quality values exist for individual bases; no much larger clone is one base distant.

This sequence was found in a female donor with multiple sclerosis, enrolled in a pregnancy study. The specimen was CD4+ T cells from peripheral blood mononuclear cells, collected in the third trimester of pregnancy.

The sequenced DNA is TGTGCCAGCAGCACCCCGGGACTAGCCCCAGATACGCAGTATTTT. It translates to CASSTPGLAPDTQYF. The sequence links TRBV9 to TRBJ2-3, and 9 junctional nucleotides match TRBD2. According to the germline V gene, CDR1 reads SGDLS and CDR2 reads YYNGEE. The CDR3 measures 15 amino acids from cysteine to phenylalanine. CDR3 DNA is the only sequence kept; it has 45 bases, read in frame from the first base. V loses 4 bases at its end and J loses 4 bases; junction bases beyond the gene matches: 7.